This entry describes one TCR beta chain. Losses at the gene ends were 5 bases for V and 6 bases for J; bases not matched to a gene: 20. CDR1 and CDR2 (germline): MNHEY, SMNVEV (reference sequence). The CDR3 totals 18 residues. These data originate in a study of cytomegalovirus exposure and HLA in healthy donors. Primers for the PCR totalled 60 Vbeta and 13 Jbeta. Sequenced by immunoSEQ multiplex PCR; TCRdb stores in-frame clones only, minus some. This sample carries more than 100,000 clones, with about 1.6% going to the ten biggest clones. V gene TRBV27 combines with J gene TRBJ1-1; 8 bases agree with TRBD1. Source material: PBMCs. This receptor was obtained from a woman aged 40 to 55 in good health and CMV-seronegative. The chain's CDR3 is CASSRRTGTGEFDAEAFF. Here the CDR3 DNA reads TGTGCCAGCAGTCGACGGACCGGGACAGGAGAATTTGACGCTGAAGCTTTCTTT.